One sample yielded the 23 T cell receptor beta chains listed below, sequenced in a study of cytomegalovirus exposure and HLA in healthy donors. PCR involved 60 Vbeta and 13 Jbeta primers. TCRdb keeps only in-frame clones here, not all; method: immunoSEQ multiplex PCR. In total, the table holds about 200,000 clones. Source material: PBMCs. The receptors come from a girl aged 2-9 years in good health and CMV-seropositive.

The rearrangement joins TRBV25-1 to TRBJ1-1; 8 nucleotides match TRBD1. This CDR3 region has 16 residues. From germline, CDR1 is MGHDK and CDR2 SYGVNS. J gave up 5 bases and V 1 base, and 9 bases lay outside the gene matches. In DNA form, the CDR3 reads TGTGCCAGCAGTGAATTCAGGTCAGGGGGCAGGACTGAAGCTTTCTTT. Amino acid sequence: CASSEFRSGGRTEAFF.

V is TRBV28 and J is TRBJ1-4, with TRBD1 as a possible D gene (6 bases). Germline V gene sequence: CDR1 MDHEN, CDR2 SYDVKM. The V end was cut by 5 bases, the J end by 5 bases, with 12 bases between. There are 14 residues in the CDR3. The DNA for the CDR3 is TGTGCCAGCAGTGACGGGACACCCAATGAAAAACTGTTTTTT. It specifies CASSDGTPNEKLFF.

This chain connects TRBV19 to TRBJ2-3; possibly TRBD2 for D (6 bases). Germline-derived CDR1 and CDR2 are LNHDA and SQIVND (reference sequence). The CDR3 has 14 residues. Between the trimmed V and J ends, which lost 4 bases and 0 bases, there was a span of 8 bases. The CDR3 DNA is TGTGCCAGTAGTAGGGACTGGAGCACAGATACGCAGTATTTT. As protein: CASSRDWSTDTQYF.

This rearrangement joins TRBV19 to TRBJ2-5; 10 bases match TRBD2. The CDR3 is made up of 14 amino acids. After removal of 4 bases from V and 6 bases from J, the junction contained 5 bases not matched to a gene. The germline CDR1 and CDR2 sequences are LNHDA and SQIVND (reference sequence). DNA for the CDR3: TGTGCCAGTAGTAAGGCTAGCGGGAGAAAGACCCAGTACTTC. Translating gives CASSKASGRKTQYF.

The rearrangement links TRBV6-5 to TRBJ2-7; 10 bases map to TRBD2. The V and J ends lost 6 bases and 5 bases, in that order; junction bases with no gene match: 10. The length of the CDR3 is 15 residues. Germline-derived CDR1 and CDR2 are MNHEY and SVGAGI. The CDR3 nucleotides are TGTGCCAGCAGCCTCAGAGGACTAGCGGCGGACGAGCAGTACTTC. It translates to CASSLRGLAADEQYF.

This chain joins TRBV6-5 and TRBJ2-1; possible D gene TRBD1, 6 bases. V shed 0 bases and J shed 6 bases, with 15 bases lying between them. Germline CDR1 reads MNHEY; CDR2 reads SVGAGI. The CDR3 sequence is 16 residues long. The CDR3 DNA is TGTGCCAGCAGTTACTCACGGCAGGGGATTCTCAATGAGCAGTTCTTC. Translation gives CASSYSRQGILNEQFF.

The chain links TRBV28 to TRBJ1-3; the match to TRBD1 covers 7 bases. Losses at the gene ends were 6 bases for V and 2 bases for J; bases not matched to a gene: 4. The CDR3 is 14 amino acids. Germline-derived CDR1 and CDR2 are MDHEN and SYDVKM. DNA for the CDR3: TGTGCCAGCAGCAGGGGGGCAACTGGAAACACCATATATTTT. This translates into CASSRGATGNTIYF.

The chain is built from TRBV10-2 and TRBJ1-2, with D possibly TRBD1 on 5 matching bases. The CDR3 is 13 residues long. Trimming took off 10 bases at V and 7 bases at J, with 19 bases between the two ends. CDR1 and CDR2 from the germline V gene are WSHSY and SAAADI. CDR3: CAIARVGEAGYTF. In DNA, the CDR3 is TGCGCCATCGCCAGGGTAGGGGAAGCTGGCTACACCTTC.

The genes are TRBV5-4 and TRBJ2-5; 8 bases fit TRBD2. The germline V gene encodes CDR1 SGHNT and CDR2 YYREEE (reference sequence). V trimming: 2 bases; J trimming: 4 bases; junction bases outside the gene matches: 7. This CDR3 region has 15 residues. The CDR3, as DNA: TGTGCCAGCAGCTTAGCAAGCGGGAGAATAGAGACCCAGTACTTC. Amino acid sequence: CASSLASGRIETQYF.

The chain recombines TRBV6-1 with TRBJ2-3; TRBD2 matches at 11 bases. J lost 4 bases, V lost 9 bases, and 9 bases had no gene match. The CDR3 length is 15 residues. Germline V gene lookup returns CDR1 MNHNS and CDR2 SASEGT. The CDR3 DNA sequence: TGTGCCAGTTGGGAACTAGCGGGAGTCCCAGATACGCAGTATTTT. This encodes CASWELAGVPDTQYF.

J is TRBJ1-3 and V is TRBV12-5; D remains ambiguous. The CDR3 is 15 amino acids. Per germline, CDR1 LGHNT and CDR2 FRNRAP. Trimming left V 4 bases short and J 3 bases short, with 13 bases between. CDR3 loop: CASGSSGRVGNTIYF. The CDR3 DNA reads TGTGCTAGTGGTTCCTCCGGGAGAGTTGGAAACACCATATATTTT.

The chain couples TRBV5-4 to TRBJ1-2; 12 bases align to TRBD1. CDR1 and CDR2 from the germline V gene are SGHNT and YYREEE (reference sequence). The CDR3 extends over 17 amino acids. The junction had 10 bases not matched to a gene; V was cut back by 2 bases and J by 5 bases. The CDR3 spells CASSFPFGTGGAYGYTF. The CDR3 coding sequence is TGTGCCAGCAGCTTCCCTTTCGGGACAGGGGGCGCGTATGGCTACACCTTC.

V gene TRBV27 combines with J gene TRBJ2-7, with 8 positions matching TRBD2. V dropped 6 bases and J dropped 2; count of bases not matched to a gene: 6. CDR1 and CDR2 from the germline V gene are MNHEY and SMNVEV (reference sequence). The CDR3 is 14 amino acids. CDR3 in DNA: TGTGCCAGCAGCTTCCAGCGGGAGACCTACGAGCAGTACTTC. This sequence encodes CASSFQRETYEQYF.

The V call is TRBV29-1, the J call TRBJ1-2; 12 nucleotides align to TRBD1. Germline CDR1 and CDR2: SQVTM and ANQGSEA. This CDR3 region has 14 residues. The V and J ends lost 5 bases and 5 bases, in that order; junction bases with no gene match: 6. CDR3 loop: CSVFGTGGRYGYTF. In nucleotides, the CDR3 is TGCAGCGTTTTCGGGACAGGGGGCCGGTATGGCTACACCTTC.

Comments on this clone: Other DNA sequences within the sample encode an identical CDR3. The chain combines TRBV28 with TRBJ2-5, with a weak D call TRBD2 (5 bases). There are 15 residues in the CDR3. The germline V gene has CDR1 MDHEN and CDR2 SYDVKM. Trimming took off 2 bases at V and 2 bases at J, with 12 bases between the two ends. CDR3 loop: CASSLRSSGQETQYF. The CDR3 DNA follows: TGTGCCAGCAGTTTAAGGTCATCGGGGCAAGAGACCCAGTACTTC.

The rearrangement links TRBV28 to TRBJ1-5; TRBD1 agrees at 7 bases. Germline values: CDR1 MDHEN, CDR2 SYDVKM. V gave up 6 bases and J gave up 1 base; unmatched junction bases: 6. The CDR3 has 15 residues. In DNA, the CDR3 is TGTGCCAGCAGCCACAGGGGCGGAAGCAATCAGCCCCAGCATTTT. Translation: CASSHRGGSNQPQHF. Full variable domain (outside the CDR3, taken from reference TRBV28 and TRBJ1-5): DVKVTQSSRYLVKRTGEKVFLECVQDMDHENMFWYRQDPGLGLRLIYFSYDVKMKEKGDIPEGYSVSREKKERFSLILESASTNQTSMYLCASSHRGGSNQPQHFGDGTRLSIL.

CDR3 DNA sequence: TGTGCCAGCAGCCTTTCCTTCGGGGGGGAAAACACCATATATTTT. Residues: CASSLSFGGENTIYF. The chain recombines TRBV7-2 with TRBJ1-3, with D possibly being TRBD1 (5 bases). Germline V gene lookup returns CDR1 SGHTA and CDR2 FQGNSA. The CDR3 has 15 amino acids. The V end was cut by 5 bases, the J end by 6 bases, with 17 bases between.

This rearrangement joins TRBV13 to TRBJ2-5; a possible D gene is TRBD2 (6 bases). Matching the DNA end better, TRBJ2-7 makes the J call doubtful. Germline CDR1 is PRHDT and CDR2 is FYEKMQ (reference sequence). This CDR3 is built from 14 residues. The DNA for the CDR3 is TGTGCCAGCAGCTCCTTCGGGGGTTCCTACGAGCAGTACTTC. Amino acids: CASSSFGGSYEQYF.

This chain links TRBV5-1 with TRBJ1-2; 7 nucleotides agree with TRBD1. Germline values: CDR1 SGHRS, CDR2 YFSETQ. V trimming: 6 bases; J trimming: 6 bases; junction bases outside the gene matches: 8. The length of the CDR3 is 13 residues. The CDR3 DNA is TGCGCCAGCACCCCCGACAGGGCGCATGGCTACACCTTC. Amino acids: CASTPDRAHGYTF.

The chain carries TRBV19 and TRBJ1-1; D ambiguous. Germline V lookup: CDR1 LNHDA, CDR2 SQIVND (reference sequence). V was pared by 5 bases and J by 0 bases, with 10 bases between. The CDR3 runs to 14 residues. In nucleotides, the CDR3 is TGTGCCAGTAGTTCGAGGAGTGTGAACACTGAAGCTTTCTTT. Protein product: CASSSRSVNTEAFF. Variable domain in full (rest from reference TRBV19 and TRBJ1-1): DGGITQSPKYLFRKEGQNVTLSCEQNLNHDAMYWYRQDPGQGLRLIYYSQIVNDFQKGDIAEGYSVSREKKESFPLTVTSAQKNPTAFYLCASSSRSVNTEAFFGQGTRLTVV.

The rearrangement uses TRBV6-5 and TRBJ1-1, with D perhaps TRBD1 (6 bases). This CDR3 has 15 amino acids. Between the trimmed V and J ends, which lost 6 bases and 3 bases, there was a span of 17 bases. The germline CDR1 and CDR2 sequences are MNHEY and SVGAGI. This CDR3 is CASRPTQGIDTEAFF. For the CDR3, the DNA is TGTGCCAGCAGACCGACACAGGGTATCGACACTGAAGCTTTCTTT.

The chain couples TRBV18 to TRBJ1-5, with 12 bases that match TRBD1. With V trimmed by 3 bases and J by 0 bases, 3 bases remained unmatched. The CDR3 has 17 amino acids. The germline V gene has CDR1 KGHSH and CDR2 LQKENI. The CDR3 bases are TGTGCCAGCTCACCGGGACAGGGGGCCTCTAGCAATCAGCCCCAGCATTTT. This sequence encodes CASSPGQGASSNQPQHF.

The chain has TRBV5-1 and TRBJ1-6; D may be TRBD1 (5 bases). Trimming removed 3 bases from V and 2 bases from J, with 18 bases in between. Germline lookup yields CDR1 SGHRS and CDR2 YFSETQ. CDR3 length equals 18 residues. As DNA, the CDR3 is TGCGCCAGCAGCTCTACAACTCAGACAGCGACCTATAATTCACCCCTCCACTTT. It yields the protein CASSSTTQTATYNSPLHF.